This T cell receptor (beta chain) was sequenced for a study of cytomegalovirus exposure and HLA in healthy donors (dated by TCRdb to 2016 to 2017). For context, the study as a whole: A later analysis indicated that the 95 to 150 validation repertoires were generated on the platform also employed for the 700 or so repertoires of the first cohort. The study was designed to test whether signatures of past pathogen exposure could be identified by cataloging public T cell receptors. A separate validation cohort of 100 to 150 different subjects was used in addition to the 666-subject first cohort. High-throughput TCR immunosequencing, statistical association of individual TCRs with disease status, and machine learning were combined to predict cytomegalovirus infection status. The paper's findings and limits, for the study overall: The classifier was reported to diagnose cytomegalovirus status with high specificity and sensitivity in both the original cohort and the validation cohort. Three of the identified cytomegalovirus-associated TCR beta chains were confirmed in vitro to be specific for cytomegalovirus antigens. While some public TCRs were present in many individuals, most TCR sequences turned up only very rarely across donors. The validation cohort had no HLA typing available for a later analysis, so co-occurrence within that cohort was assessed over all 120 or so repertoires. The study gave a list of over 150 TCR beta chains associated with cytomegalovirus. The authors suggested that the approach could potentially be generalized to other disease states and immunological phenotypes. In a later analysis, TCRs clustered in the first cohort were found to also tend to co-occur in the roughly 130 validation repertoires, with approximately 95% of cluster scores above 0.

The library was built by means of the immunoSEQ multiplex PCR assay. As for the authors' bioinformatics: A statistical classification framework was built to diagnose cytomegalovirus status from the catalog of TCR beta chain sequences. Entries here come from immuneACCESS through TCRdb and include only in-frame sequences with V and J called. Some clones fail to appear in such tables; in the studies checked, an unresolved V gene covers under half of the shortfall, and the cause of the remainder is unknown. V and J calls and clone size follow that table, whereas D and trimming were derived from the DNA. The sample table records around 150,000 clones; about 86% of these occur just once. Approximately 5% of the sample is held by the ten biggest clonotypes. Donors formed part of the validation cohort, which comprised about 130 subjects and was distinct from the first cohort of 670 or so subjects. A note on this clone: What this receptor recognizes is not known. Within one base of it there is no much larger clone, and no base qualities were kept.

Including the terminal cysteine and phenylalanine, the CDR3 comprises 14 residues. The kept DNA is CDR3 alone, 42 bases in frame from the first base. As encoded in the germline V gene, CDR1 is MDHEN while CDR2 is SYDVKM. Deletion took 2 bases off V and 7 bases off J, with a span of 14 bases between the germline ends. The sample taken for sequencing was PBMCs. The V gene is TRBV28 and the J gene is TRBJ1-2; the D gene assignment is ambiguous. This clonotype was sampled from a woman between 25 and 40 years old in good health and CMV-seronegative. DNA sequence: TGTGCCAGCAGTTTAATGTTCCTCTCGAGTGGCTACACCTTC. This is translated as CASSLMFLSSGYTF.